These 27 T cell receptor beta chains were sequenced from one sample in a study of T-cell memory formation after mild COVID-19. TCRdb processed the 5' RACE reads anew with MiXCR; each CDR3 protein has one entry. The repertoire holds roughly 340,000 distinct CDR3 sequences, with about a sixth as singletons. Material for sequencing was PBMCs or a T cell subset sorted from them (not recorded which). The receptors derive from a young man who had mild COVID-19 (a few samples of this study predate the infection). Cell type and time point are not known.

A few counts support this clonotype. V is TRBV4-2 and J is TRBJ2-1; 9 bases agree with TRBD2. Germline trimming cut 0 bases from V and 4 bases from J; bases unmatched to any gene: 4. The CDR3 length is 16 residues. Germline CDR1 LGHNA, CDR2 YNFKEQ. The CDR3, as DNA: TGTGCCAGCAGCCAAGAAGAAGCGGGGGGATACAATGAGCAGTTCTTC. This sequence encodes CASSQEEAGGYNEQFF.

The chain links TRBV6-1 to TRBJ2-3, with D possibly matching TRBD1 (6 bases). The length of the CDR3 is 17 residues. With 2 bases removed from V and 2 bases from J, the gap between germline ends came to 17 bases. The germline V gene has CDR1 MNHNS and CDR2 SASEGT. The CDR3 DNA is TGTGCCAGCAGTGAACTTTCCAGGGGACGGGACACAGATACGCAGTATTTT. This codes for CASSELSRGRDTDTQYF.

The table lists this clonotype with a few counts. The V and J genes are TRBV6-5 and TRBJ1-6; TRBD1 might be the D (6 bases). The CDR3 consists of 15 residues. Germline assignment: CDR1 MNHEY and CDR2 SVGAGI. V dropped 3 bases and J dropped 7 bases, with 13 bases sitting between them. The CDR3: CASSYSGVANSPLHF. The CDR3 DNA sequence: TGTGCCAGCAGTTATTCAGGGGTCGCAAATTCACCCCTCCACTTT.

This chain connects TRBV6-5 to TRBJ2-3; 7 nucleotides line up with TRBD1. Germline CDR1 MNHEY, CDR2 SVGAGI. The CDR3 is 13 residues long. Germline trimming cut 7 bases from V and 7 bases from J; bases unmatched to any gene: 8. The CDR3 spells CASTRQGLHTQYF. For the CDR3, the DNA is TGTGCCAGCACCCGACAGGGTTTGCATACGCAGTATTTT.

This sequence joins TRBV6-5 and TRBJ2-3; 10 bases are a match to TRBD2. Germline lookup yields CDR1 MNHEY and CDR2 SVGAGI. V dropped 8 bases and J dropped 1; count of bases not matched to a gene: 6. The CDR3 sequence is 15 residues long. CDR3 loop: CASGLAGDRTDTQYF. The CDR3 coding sequence is TGTGCCAGCGGGCTAGCGGGGGACCGCACAGATACGCAGTATTTT.

This clonotype was seen only a few times. The chain joins TRBV5-6 to TRBJ2-5; D unclear. This CDR3 region has 15 residues. Germline-derived CDR1 and CDR2 are SGHDT and YYEEEE. V was shortened by 0 bases and J by 5 bases, with 14 bases between the two germline ends. CDR3 region: CASSLVPFGQETQYF. CDR3 coding DNA: TGTGCCAGCAGCTTGGTACCGTTCGGCCAGGAGACCCAGTACTTC.

This clonotype was observed a handful of times. This sequence joins TRBV19 and TRBJ1-5; D gene ambiguous. The CDR3 length is 13 residues. V was trimmed by 3 bases and J by 9 bases, leaving 12 bases between them. CDR1 LNHDA and CDR2 SQIVND come from the germline V gene (reference sequence). CDR3 region: CASSIWRAGPQHF. The CDR3 DNA reads TGTGCCAGTAGTATTTGGCGGGCGGGGCCCCAGCATTTT.

The chain has TRBV7-3 and TRBJ1-2; 7 bases agree with TRBD1. The CDR3 is 14 amino acids. V trimming: 5 bases; J trimming: 7 bases; junction bases outside the gene matches: 10. Germline CDR1 reads SGHTA; CDR2 reads FQGTGA. The CDR3 nucleotides are TGTGCCAGCAGCCCCTCGGGACAGATCGGTGGCTACACCTTC. Its protein product is CASSPSGQIGGYTF. Looking up the rest from reference TRBV7-3 and TRBJ1-2 gives the full variable domain: GAGVSQTPSNKVTEKGKYVELRCDPISGHTALYWYRQSLGQGPEFLIYFQGTGAADDSGLPNDRFFAVRPEGSVSTLKIQRTERGDSAVYLCASSPSGQIGGYTFGSGTRLTVV.

The chain has TRBV12-3 or TRBV12-4 and TRBJ1-2, with 7 bases aligning to TRBD1. V dropped 5 bases and J dropped 0; count of bases not matched to a gene: 6. This CDR3 is 15 amino acids long. The CDR3 protein is CASSAGTDPNYGYTF. The DNA for the CDR3 is TGTGCCAGCAGTGCCGGGACAGATCCTAACTATGGCTACACCTTC.

V is TRBV5-1 and J is TRBJ1-3, with D unclear. CDR3 size: 14 residues. Trimming took off 0 bases at V and 4 bases at J, with 8 bases between the two ends. Germline V CDR1 and CDR2: SGHRS, YFSETQ. CDR3 nucleotide sequence: TGCGCCAGCAGCTTGGGGGCCTCCGGAAACACCATATATTTT. This sequence encodes CASSLGASGNTIYF.

The rearrangement uses TRBV6-2 or TRBV6-3 and TRBJ1-4; 8 bases are shared with TRBD1. J was trimmed by 7 bases and V by 0 bases; bases with no gene match: 7. The CDR3 has 16 amino acids. Germline-derived CDR1 and CDR2 are MNHEY and SVGEGT. The CDR3 sequence: CASSYSRRTGTEKLFF. Written as DNA, the CDR3 is TGTGCCAGCAGTTACTCGCGTAGGACAGGGACTGAAAAACTGTTTTTT.

In its sample, this clonotype was seen a few times. The V call is TRBV10-3, the J call TRBJ2-5, with 10 bases lining up with TRBD2. The germline CDR1 and CDR2 sequences are ENHRY and SYGVKD. This CDR3 is built from 13 residues. Trimming cost V 5 bases and J 10 bases; bases outside gene matches: 7. As DNA, the CDR3 is TGTGCCATCAGTACTAGCGGGGACGTGGACCAGTACTTC. It yields the protein CAISTSGDVDQYF.

The chain combines TRBV11-2 with TRBJ2-7, with a tentative D call TRBD1 (5 bases). The CDR3 length is 17 residues. With 1 base removed from V and 3 bases from J, the gap between germline ends came to 19 bases. Germline V gene sequence: CDR1 SGHAT, CDR2 FQNNGV. The CDR3 nucleotides read TGTGCCAGCAGCTTAGCCTCTTTCAACCGACAGAACTACGAGCAGTACGTC. It translates to CASSLASFNRQNYEQYV.

This clonotype was recorded a few times. The genes are TRBV20-1 and TRBJ2-3; D is unclear. Deletions cut 5 bases from V and 2 bases from J, with 8 bases between. This CDR3 has 12 amino acids. Germline V lookup: CDR1 DFQATT, CDR2 SNEGSKA (reference sequence). The CDR3 nucleotides read TGCAGTGCTGAAGTAAACACAGATACGCAGTATTTT. Translation gives CSAEVNTDTQYF.

The chain recombines TRBV12-3 or TRBV12-4 with TRBJ2-6; no clear D gene. V gave up 6 bases and J gave up 4 bases, with 10 bases separating them. This CDR3 is 14 amino acids long. The CDR3 spells CASSPPSGANVLTF. The CDR3 DNA reads as TGTGCCAGCAGCCCCCCTTCGGGGGCCAACGTCCTGACTTTC.

In this sample, this clonotype turned up a few times. This chain links TRBV7-9 with TRBJ1-4; D perhaps matches TRBD1 (5 bases). The ends were cut back, 3 bases at V and 4 bases at J, with 12 bases in the middle. CDR3 size: 15 residues. Germline loops: CDR1 SEHNR, CDR2 FQNEAQ (reference sequence). CDR3 in amino acids: CASSFGATHNEKLFF. CDR3 sequence (DNA): TGTGCCAGCAGCTTTGGGGCCACTCATAATGAAAAACTGTTTTTT.

The V call is TRBV19, the J call TRBJ1-5, with 7 bases that match TRBD1. Germline values: CDR1 LNHDA, CDR2 SQIVND (reference sequence). The CDR3 is 16 residues long. The trim removed 5 bases at V and 3 bases at J, leaving 10 bases unmatched. CDR3 loop: CASSEPDRAINQPQHF. The CDR3 region has the DNA TGTGCCAGTAGTGAACCCGACAGGGCGATCAATCAGCCCCAGCATTTT.

V gene TRBV7-2 combines with J gene TRBJ1-1, with a possible D match to TRBD1 (5 bases). This CDR3 region has 13 residues. V was trimmed by 4 bases and J by 5 bases, leaving 11 bases between them. Germline CDR1 is SGHTA and CDR2 is FQGNSA. The chain's CDR3 is CASSYPGRTEAFF. Here the CDR3 DNA reads TGTGCCAGCAGCTACCCGGGGCGGACTGAAGCTTTCTTT.

CDR3 sequence reads: CASSQGAVNEKLFF. CDR3 nucleotide sequence: TGCGCCAGCAGTCAGGGGGCCGTCAATGAAAAACTGTTTTTT. The chain employs TRBV5-1 and TRBJ1-4; 8 bases map to TRBD1. CDR1 is SGHRS and CDR2 is YFSETQ in the germline V gene. CDR3 size: 14 residues. V shed 5 bases and J 5 bases; nucleotides not matched to a gene: 5.

Only a few counts were recorded for this clonotype. The chain couples TRBV7-2 to TRBJ1-1; D unclear. This CDR3 comprises 13 residues. Germline values: CDR1 SGHTA, CDR2 FQGNSA. V shed 8 bases and J shed 5 bases, with 15 bases lying between them. CDR3 loop: CASSEPVGTEAFF. CDR3 DNA: TGTGCCAGCTCCGAGCCGGTTGGGACTGAAGCTTTCTTT.

In its sample, this clonotype was seen many times. This chain's CDR3 is CASSLASYTGELFF. The CDR3 region has the DNA TGTGCCAGCAGCTTGGCGTCCTACACCGGGGAGCTGTTTTTT. This chain connects TRBV7-9 to TRBJ2-2; D uncertain. Germline V CDR1 and CDR2: SEHNR, FQNEAQ (reference sequence). Trimming pared 3 bases from V and 3 bases from J, leaving 8 bases between. The CDR3 loop spans 14 amino acids.

A few counts support this clonotype. V is TRBV7-3 and J is TRBJ1-2; 8 nucleotides line up with TRBD1. The V gene end was trimmed by 1 base and the J gene end by 13 bases; junction bases not matched to a gene: 17. CDR1 is SGHTA and CDR2 is FQGTGA in the germline V gene. The CDR3 extends over 16 amino acids. The CDR3, as DNA: TGTGCCAGCAGCTTAAGAACCTCGGGGACAGGAACCCCCCTCACCTTC. This gives the protein CASSLRTSGTGTPLTF.

This clonotype was counted only a few times. V usage is TRBV28 and J usage is TRBJ1-1; D is uncertain. Germline V CDR1 and CDR2: MDHEN, SYDVKM. The CDR3 is 13 amino acids. With 7 bases removed from V and 4 bases from J, the gap between germline ends came to 13 bases. The CDR3 nucleotides are TGTGCCAGCAAGGAGTCGGCGGTCACTGAAGCTTTCTTT. Translating gives CASKESAVTEAFF.

This clonotype was observed a few times. The chain links TRBV20-1 to TRBJ2-3; 10 nucleotides align to TRBD1. V gave up 4 bases and J gave up 7 bases; unmatched junction bases: 5. Germline V gives CDR1 DFQATT, CDR2 SNEGSKA (reference sequence). The CDR3 has 13 amino acids. The CDR3 spells CSATGQGFYTQYF. Here the CDR3 DNA reads TGCAGTGCTACGGGACAGGGGTTTTATACGCAGTATTTT.

This clonotype has more than one count but fewer than ten. V usage is TRBV6-5 and J usage is TRBJ2-5; D is unclear. This CDR3 region has 14 residues. Looked up from germline, CDR1 is MNHEY and CDR2 is SVGAGI. V gave up 0 bases and J gave up 5 bases, with 10 bases separating them. In nucleotides, the CDR3 is TGTGCCAGCAGTTACTCGGACGCCGGGGAGACCCAGTACTTC. This translates into CASSYSDAGETQYF.

This clonotype was detected a few times. The V call is TRBV24-1, the J call TRBJ2-3; no firm D call. V was shortened by 2 bases and J by 1 base, with 6 bases between the two germline ends. This CDR3 has 14 amino acids. The germline gives CDR1 KGHDR, CDR2 SFDVKD. CDR3 bases: TGTGCCACCAGTGATTGGCAGGGCACAGATACGCAGTATTTT. Its protein is CATSDWQGTDTQYF.

V usage is TRBV5-6 and J usage is TRBJ2-7, with D perhaps given as TRBD1 or TRBD2 (6 bases each). The germline V gene has CDR1 SGHDT and CDR2 YYEEEE. The CDR3 is made up of 16 amino acids. V was clipped by 4 bases and J by 2 bases, with 19 bases between them. The CDR3 loop reads CASSPPGARGAYEQYV. CDR3 in DNA: TGTGCCAGCAGCCCACCTGGAGCTAGGGGGGCCTACGAGCAGTACGTC.